In this sample, the clone carrying this TCR beta chain turned up a few times. Its specificity is unknown. These data originate in a study of chemoradiotherapy in HPV16-positive cancers. Study overall: A couple of HPV16-positive patients' cells yielded candidate HPV-specific clones and common motifs. Study-wide results and caveats: Candidate HPV-specific clones and E7-related TCR motifs grew in tumor during treatment.

TCRdb's copy holds only in-frame clones and misses some; the assay was immunoSEQ multiplex PCR. The top ten hold approximately 5% of the sample, which has over 6,500 clones, 71% seen once. CDR1 SGDLS and CDR2 YYNGEE come from the germline V gene. The CDR3 is made up of 15 amino acids. V was trimmed by 3 bases and J by 5 bases, leaving 12 bases between them. The TCR was taken from a human donor with HPV-associated anogenital cancer. The V gene is TRBV9, the J gene TRBJ1-6, with D possibly TRBD1 on 5 matching bases. Material: tumor tissue, obtained from a patient who underwent chemoradiotherapy. The CDR3: CASSAGWGNNSPLHF. CDR3 sequence (DNA): TGTGCCAGCAGCGCCGGGTGGGGGAATAATTCACCCCTCCACTTT.